Below are 7 T cell receptor beta chains sequenced from a single sample in a study of T-cell memory formation after mild COVID-19. TCRdb reprocessed the 5' RACE reads with MiXCR, giving one entry per CDR3 protein. The data contain approximately 500,000 distinct CDR3 sequences, about 23% of them singletons. Sequenced material: PBMCs or a T cell subset sorted from them (not recorded which). The source of these receptors is an adult woman who had mild COVID-19 (a few samples of this study predate the infection). Cell type and time point are not known.

The gene calls are TRBV9 and TRBJ1-2; the D is unclear. Trimming took off 0 bases at V and 6 bases at J, with 18 bases between the two ends. The germline V gene encodes CDR1 SGDLS and CDR2 YYNGEE. The CDR3 totals 16 residues. In DNA, the CDR3 is TGTGCCAGCAGCGTAGTTGGGCAAGGTAGAGCCGATGGCTACACCTTC. Its protein is CASSVVGQGRADGYTF.

This clonotype was observed a few times. The chain uses TRBV6-5 and TRBJ1-4; 7 nucleotides agree with TRBD1. Germline trimming cut 2 bases from V and 8 bases from J; bases unmatched to any gene: 5. The length of the CDR3 is 14 residues. Germline V gene sequence: CDR1 MNHEY, CDR2 SVGAGI. The CDR3 region is CASSYGTAFEKLFF. The CDR3 nucleotides read TGTGCCAGCAGTTACGGGACAGCCTTCGAAAAACTGTTTTTT.

The J gene is TRBJ2-7, the V gene TRBV5-6; D possibly corresponds to TRBD1 (5 bases). Germline V gene sequence: CDR1 SGHDT, CDR2 YYEEEE. This CDR3 spans 13 amino acids. Trimming pared 4 bases from V and 6 bases from J, leaving 14 bases between. The CDR3 DNA is TGTGCCAGCAGCGCTAACCAGGGTAGCGAGCAGTACTTC. Amino acid sequence: CASSANQGSEQYF.

In this sample, this clonotype turned up a few times. The V and J genes are TRBV29-1 and TRBJ2-2, with D possibly matching TRBD2 (6 bases). Germline-derived CDR1 and CDR2 are SQVTM and ANQGSEA. This CDR3 comprises 13 residues. Trimming stripped 7 bases from V and 15 bases from J, with 24 bases between. CDR3 coding DNA: TGCAGCGCTGTACGAGGTATCGGTGGAGGGGTGTTTTTT. Its protein is CSAVRGIGGGVFF.

V and J are TRBV6-6 and TRBJ1-3; unclear D gene. Germline lookup yields CDR1 MNHNY and CDR2 SVGAGI (reference sequence). V was pared by 0 bases and J by 15 bases, with 12 bases between. This CDR3 spans 12 amino acids. The CDR3 bases are TGTGCCAGCAGTTACTCAGCGGAACCCGCATATTTT. It encodes CASSYSAEPAYF.

This clonotype has only a few counts. The chain combines TRBV19 with TRBJ2-5; 7 nucleotides match TRBD1. Germline V gives CDR1 LNHDA, CDR2 SQIVND (reference sequence). The CDR3 extends over 14 amino acids. V lost 1 base to trimming and J lost 5 bases; unmatched junction nucleotides: 4. The CDR3 nucleotides read TGTGCCAGTAGTATAGCGAACAGGGGCGAGACCCAGTACTTC. Encoded protein: CASSIANRGETQYF. Full variable domain (rest looked up from reference TRBV19 and TRBJ2-5): DGGITQSPKYLFRKEGQNVTLSCEQNLNHDAMYWYRQDPGQGLRLIYYSQIVNDFQKGDIAEGYSVSREKKESFPLTVTSAQKNPTAFYLCASSIANRGETQYFGPGTRLLVL.

The table lists this clonotype with a few counts. This chain connects TRBV5-1 to TRBJ1-1; no firm D call. Germline V gives CDR1 SGHRS, CDR2 YFSETQ. This CDR3 is built from 17 residues. The germline V and J ends were trimmed by 4 bases and 1 base, with 20 bases remaining between them. The CDR3 bases are TGCGCCAGCAGCGGGAAAGGTTCAGGTAGAAGGAACACTGAAGCTTTCTTT. It is translated as CASSGKGSGRRNTEAFF.